This T cell receptor (beta chain) was sequenced during a study of cytomegalovirus exposure and HLA in healthy donors (TCRdb year 2017). Background on the whole study: An earlier analysis of approximately 640 of the donors reported more than 250 Gb of sequence data and 100 million to 140 million unique TCR beta sequences from roughly 200 million T cells. Donor age, sex, ethnicity and CMV serostatus were compiled together with the repertoire data. Among the approximately 430 genotyped donors, around 81% belonged to the genetic ancestry cluster associated with self-reported Caucasian donors. Along with the 666-subject first cohort, a separate validation cohort of over 90 different subjects was used. Every repertoire in the discovery cohort had been generated on one and the same sequencing platform. To decide whether each TCR beta V gene segment behaved as functional or pseudogenic, an earlier analysis of some 580 of the donors relied on high-throughput TCR beta sequencing. Roughly 320 gigabases of sequencing data and around 85 million unique TCR sequences made up an early release that covered 500 to 650 HLA-typed donors. Class I and class II HLA loci were covered by the typing at four-digit resolution. High-throughput TCR immunosequencing, statistical association of individual TCRs with disease status, and machine learning were combined to predict cytomegalovirus infection status. The study aimed to test whether cataloging public T cell receptors could reveal signatures of past pathogen exposure. A later genetic analysis used genome-wide SNP genotypes for about 55% of the 666 donors, treating that subset as a discovery cohort. Among 398 genotyped donors of the cohort, an average of about 240,000 unique TCR beta nucleotide sequences were sequenced per donor, around a sixth of them non-productive. Rather than using new phenotypic data, the later analysis identified candidate immune exposures from TCR beta sequences and from how often those sequences occurred across donors. The study profiled the T cell repertoires of around 700 subjects by immunosequencing and related them to cytomegalovirus serostatus. A later analysis re-examined previously published TCR beta repertoires from around 670 donors and added high-resolution HLA genotyping to investigate patterns of TCR occurrence. Typing coverage differed by locus: A, B, C, DRB1 and DQB1 were typed in roughly 629-630 donors, DQA1 in about 560, DPA1 in approximately 610, and DPB1 in around 440. Because of strong linkage in the cohort, a few DR-DQ haplotypes were treated as single units for association and clustering. The investigation overall reported the following: In a later genetic analysis, fewer N-insertions in productive TCRs were reported among donors in an Asian-associated ancestry cluster than the approximately 710-donor mean. In a later genetic analysis, a missense DCLRE1C variant was associated with V-gene and J-gene trimming of TCR beta chains, and the association was replicated in an independent cohort. Linkage disequilibrium might explain the correlated functional status among segregating V segments, but an unknown experimental factor could not be ruled out. According to a later analysis, most CMV-associated TCR beta chains appeared to be HLA-restricted, and the HLA associations seemed to be driven largely by CMV exposure. In the study, some 160 TCR beta chains were listed as associated with cytomegalovirus. Because the 87-base-pair reads could not distinguish some IMGT-functional V segments, including TRBV6-2 and TRBV6-3, those segments were excluded. Specific HLA alleles were associated with 15,000 to 20,000 TCR beta sequences at a false discovery rate of 0.05 in a later analysis. According to a later analysis, parvovirus B19, influenza, CMV and Epstein-Barr virus appeared linked to several top co-occurrence clusters. In vitro tests confirmed that a few of the cytomegalovirus-associated TCR beta chains recognize cytomegalovirus antigens. Immune exposure information for the cohort was limited to CMV serostatus. Sequencing depth was assumed to be roughly uniform across donors in the presence/absence analyses, though that assumption may not hold. The authors suggested that the approach could potentially be extended to other disease states and immunological phenotypes. The earlier analysis of 587 of the donors excluded approximately 15 rarely observed V segments, including chromosome 9 orphons, because counts were too low. Because some donors lacked HLA typing at each locus, the association tests relied only on the typed subset. According to a later analysis, TCR association rates differed among HLA loci, with DRB1 alleles showing the most associated TCRs and HLA-C alleles showing the fewest. When HLA alleles, especially DR and DQ, strongly co-occurred, attributing TCR associations to individual alleles was difficult. In a later analysis, HLA-associated TCR beta chains showed more clonal expansion and lower generation probabilities than non-associated chains that were equally common. Only TCR beta chains were sequenced in this cohort, and the absence of alpha or paired-chain data limited detectable features. A group of highly shared sequence variants was considered likely to be a technical artifact of the sequencing pipeline. Most TCR sequences were seen in very few donors, while some public TCRs were found in many individuals. In an earlier analysis of roughly 560 of the donors, most TCR beta V segments were observed in productive rearrangements about 87% or about 30% of the time, broadly matching IMGT annotations. A further reported finding was that TCR beta sequences accurately predicted the HLA-A and HLA-B alleles for most subjects in the first cohort. Cytomegalovirus status was reported to be diagnosed by the classifier with high specificity and sensitivity in both the original and validation cohorts.

The cohort comprised 666 healthy bone marrow donors. At the time of sampling, every cohort member was nominally healthy, though immune exposures that went unrecorded were likely present. The donor was CMV seronegative and belonged to the group of 350 to 400 seronegative cohort members. Each donor provided a peripheral blood sample, and peripheral blood mononuclear cells were used for TCR beta sequencing. Genomic DNA extraction from the blood cell samples was performed with the Qiagen DNeasy Blood Extraction Kit. From the cysteine through the phenylalanine, the CDR3 covers 13 amino acids. Only CDR3 DNA is held: 39 bases, read in frame from base 1. The germline V gene (reference sequence) sets CDR1 to LNHDA and CDR2 to SQIVND. The germline ends are 11 bases apart after V is trimmed by 5 bases and J by 4 bases. As regards this clone: The antigen it recognizes is unknown. Base qualities are not provided; no much larger clone lies one nucleotide away.

Libraries came from the immunoSEQ multiplex PCR assay. For the multiplex PCR, a mixture combining 60 forward primers for TCR Vbeta segments and 13 reverse primers for TCR Jbeta segments was used. The CDR3 region of rearranged TCR beta genes was amplified from genomic DNA with a multiplex PCR assay. The Illumina HiSeq System was used to sequence the amplified TCR beta libraries as 87-base-pair reads. Per the original workflow: Across the 600 to 700 repertoires, a later analysis counted roughly 84 million unique TCR beta chains, 9 million to 14 million of which were shared by at least two donors. Raw reads were error-corrected and collapsed into unique sequences with a nearest-neighbor algorithm that merged closely related sequences to remove PCR and sequencing errors. V, D and J gene segments were assigned by aligning CDR3 sequences to IMGT reference sequences. For a sequence to be retained, at least a six-nucleotide match to both a V gene segment and a J gene segment was required. A rearrangement counted as productive if the CDR3 had no stop codons and remained in frame with V and J, and every other rearrangement counted as non-productive. CDR3 was defined by IMGT convention, running from the second conserved V-encoded cysteine to the conserved J-encoded phenylalanine. Sequences without an unambiguous match to a single V gene segment were excluded from the earlier analysis of 500 to 700 of the donors. An earlier analysis of just under 600 of the donors called V segments functional above 56.7% productive rearrangements and segregating when the between-donor standard deviation exceeded 5%. A statistical classification framework was built to diagnose cytomegalovirus status from the catalog of TCR beta chain sequences. A later analysis assigned V and J genes by comparing TCR nucleotide sequences with IMGT/GENE-DB human TR gene sequences. A later analysis assigned CDR3 sequences and most-parsimonious VDJ recombination scenarios with the TCRdist pipeline. In a later analysis, each TCR beta chain was defined by its CDR3 amino acid sequence together with its V-gene family, and reads without a unique V-gene family were excluded. To address suspected cross-contamination and a sequencing artifact, a later analysis removed roughly 580 highly shared, low-generation-probability nucleotide sequences. For each public chain, a later analysis derived a clonal expansion index from normalized ranks of inferred template counts within each repertoire. Generation probabilities in a later analysis came from a VDJ recombination model fitted to out-of-frame rearrangements, and those results were checked against IGoR. A later analysis scored TCR-TCR, TCR-HLA and TCR-CMV co-occurrence with hypergeometric tests, applying a repertoire-size bias correction to TCR pairs. In a later analysis, false discovery rates were estimated by permuting HLA or CMV assignments 20 times. A later analysis grouped co-occurring TCRs with DBSCAN, adding TCRdist sequence similarity when clustering within HLA-allele-positive subsets. Repertoires with fewer than 30,000 or more than 120,000 public chains, plus five repertoires with anomalous nucleotide sharing, were excluded from co-occurrence clustering. Here the immuneACCESS table is served through TCRdb, limited to in-frame sequences with V and J called. Missing clones are a known gap in these copies; in checked studies unresolved V genes cover under half, and the rest lacks a known reason. D and trimming were read from the DNA, whereas the V and J calls and clone size are those reported in that table. The sample table shows roughly 97,000 clones, and 73% are seen once. The top ten clonotypes cover roughly 3.5% of the sample.

The origin of this receptor is a man between 40 and 49 years old in good health and CMV-seronegative. The sample comprised PBMCs. The V and J genes are TRBV19 and TRBJ1-1; possibly the D gene is TRBD1, per 5 matching bases. The bases are TGTGCCAGTAGTTCCCTTCAGGGCACTGAAGCTTTCTTT. The resulting protein is CASSSLQGTEAFF.